Following are 19 T cell receptor beta chains from one sample sequenced in a study of PD-L1 blockade in urothelial cancer. The sample's time point: pretreatment peripheral blood. Some clones are missing from TCRdb's copy, which holds only in-frame ones; the method was immunoSEQ multiplex PCR. The sample shows 100,000 to 150,000 clones, approximately 84% of them seen only once. This specimen was PBMCs, taken around atezolizumab (anti-PD-L1) treatment. These receptor sequences come from a man aged 45-65 years with urothelial cancer.

The V and J genes are TRBV2 and TRBJ1-2; the match to TRBD1 covers 7 bases. Germline lookup yields CDR1 SNHLY and CDR2 FYNNEI. The CDR3 has 16 residues. With V trimmed by 3 bases and J by 3 bases, 10 bases remained unmatched. The chain's CDR3 is CASSDPSRTGDYGYTF. The CDR3 DNA is TGTGCCAGCAGTGACCCTTCCCGGACAGGTGACTATGGCTACACCTTC.

The sample holds a few counts of this clone. The V gene is TRBV21-1, the J gene TRBJ1-1. TRBV21-1 is listed as a pseudogene. The CDR3 is made up of 11 amino acids. In DNA form, the CDR3 reads TGTGCCAGCACACTCGGCACTGAAGCTTTCTTT. This translates into CASTLGTEAFF.

The chain is built from TRBV18 and TRBJ1-5; tentative D call: TRBD1 (5 bases). V lost 4 bases to trimming and J lost 6 bases, with 16 bases between them. The CDR3 runs 15 residues. In germline, CDR1 is KGHSH, CDR2 LQKENI. In DNA, the CDR3 is TGTGCCAGCTCACTCCCCGGGGTGGGGGGTCAGCCCCAGCATTTT. This codes for CASSLPGVGGQPQHF.

This chain links TRBV30 with TRBJ2-7; 9 bases match TRBD1. After removal of 0 bases from V and 6 bases from J, the junction contained 3 bases not matched to a gene. Germline CDR1 reads GTSNPN; CDR2 reads SVGIG (reference sequence). The CDR3 length is 13 residues. This CDR3 is CAWSVQGAREQYF. The DNA for the CDR3 is TGTGCCTGGAGTGTACAGGGGGCGCGCGAGCAGTACTTC.

The CDR3 DNA reads as TGTGCCAGCAGTTTGCGGCGAACCGGGGAGCTGTTTTTT. It yields the protein CASSLRRTGELFF. The chain combines TRBV28 with TRBJ2-2; D gene ambiguous. The germline gives CDR1 MDHEN, CDR2 SYDVKM. The CDR3 runs to 13 residues. Trimming left V 3 bases short and J 5 bases short, with 7 bases between.

The chain is built from TRBV30 and TRBJ1-1, with 11 bases matching TRBD1. V shed 2 bases and J 4 bases; nucleotides not matched to a gene: 3. Germline CDR1 and CDR2: GTSNPN and SVGIG (reference sequence). CDR3 size: 14 residues. The CDR3 DNA reads TGTGCCTGGAGTCCCGGGACAGGGGGCACTGAAGCTTTCTTT. It is translated as CAWSPGTGGTEAFF. Full variable domain (missing parts from reference TRBV30 and TRBJ1-1): SQTIHQWPATLVQPVGSPLSLECTVEGTSNPNLYWYRQAAGRGLQLLFYSVGIGQISSEVPQNLSASRPQDRQFILSSKKLLLSDSGFYLCAWSPGTGGTEAFFGQGTRLTVV.

This rearrangement joins TRBV2 to TRBJ2-1; 11 bases line up with TRBD2. J was trimmed by 6 bases and V by 5 bases; bases with no gene match: 6. This CDR3 has 15 amino acids. Germline V gene lookup returns CDR1 SNHLY and CDR2 FYNNEI. The CDR3 DNA reads as TGTGCCAGCAGTTACGGACTAGCGGGTGGCAATGAGCAGTTCTTC. Translating it yields CASSYGLAGGNEQFF.

V is TRBV27 and J is TRBJ2-1; a weak D match, TRBD2 (5 bases). Germline loops: CDR1 MNHEY, CDR2 SMNVEV (reference sequence). Trimming removed 7 bases from V and 0 bases from J, with 13 bases in between. The CDR3 is made up of 15 amino acids. This CDR3 is CASIPSGSSYNEQFF. CDR3 sequence (DNA): TGTGCCAGCATACCGAGCGGCAGCTCCTACAATGAGCAGTTCTTC.

This clone was counted only a few times. The J gene is TRBJ2-5, the V gene TRBV5-4, with 11 bases lining up with TRBD2. Per germline, CDR1 SGHNT and CDR2 YYREEE (reference sequence). J gave up 4 bases and V 0 bases, and 8 bases lay outside the gene matches. The CDR3 is 17 residues long. In DNA form, the CDR3 reads TGTGCCAGCAGCTTGGGGGGTAGCGGGAGGGCCTTAGAGACCCAGTACTTC. Encoded protein: CASSLGGSGRALETQYF.

The gene calls are TRBV15 and TRBJ1-5; 9 nucleotides line up with TRBD1. The CDR3 is 15 residues long. Germline V lookup: CDR1 LNHNV, CDR2 YYDKDF (reference sequence). The J segment lost 6 bases and the V segment lost 5 bases, leaving 8 bases of the junction unmatched. CDR3 residues: CATSFSGTGLQPQHF. For the CDR3, the DNA is TGTGCCACCAGCTTCTCCGGGACAGGGCTTCAGCCCCAGCATTTT.

The chain joins TRBV4-1 to TRBJ1-2; D perhaps matches TRBD1 (6 bases). V dropped 0 bases and J dropped 6 bases, with 17 bases sitting between them. The germline V gene has CDR1 MGHRA and CDR2 YSYEKL. The CDR3 spans 16 residues. Here the CDR3 DNA reads TGCGCCAGCAGCCAAGAAAGGGGCAGGGGTACCCATGGCTACACCTTC. Translated: CASSQERGRGTHGYTF.

The J gene is TRBJ2-3, the V gene TRBV27; 9 bases match TRBD2. The germline V gene has CDR1 MNHEY and CDR2 SMNVEV (reference sequence). The CDR3 totals 17 residues. The V and J ends lost 5 bases and 2 bases, in that order; junction bases with no gene match: 11. This CDR3 is CASSPRIAGVNTDTQYF. CDR3 in DNA: TGTGCCAGCAGTCCCCGTATAGCGGGAGTGAACACAGATACGCAGTATTTT.

This rearrangement joins TRBV18 to TRBJ1-1, with D uncertain. Germline lookup yields CDR1 KGHSH and CDR2 LQKENI. The germline V and J ends were trimmed by 3 bases and 2 bases, with 10 bases remaining between them. The CDR3 runs 14 residues. Here the CDR3 DNA reads TGTGCCAGCTCACCCCGGCGCGGCAACACTGAAGCTTTCTTT. This codes for CASSPRRGNTEAFF. Full variable domain (missing parts from reference TRBV18 and TRBJ1-1): NAGVMQNPRHLVRRRGQEARLRCSPMKGHSHVYWYRQLPEEGLKFMVYLQKENIIDESGMPKERFSAEFPKEGPSILRIQQVVRGDSAAYFCASSPRRGNTEAFFGQGTRLTVV.

This sequence joins TRBV6-5 and TRBJ2-3; 8 nucleotides line up with TRBD2. The CDR3 has 16 amino acids. Looked up from germline, CDR1 is MNHEY and CDR2 is SVGAGI. V was pared by 0 bases and J by 0 bases, with 2 bases of the junction left unmatched. The CDR3 DNA is TGTGCCAGCAGTTACTCCGGGGGGGCTAGCACAGATACGCAGTATTTT. It yields the protein CASSYSGGASTDTQYF.

The chain employs TRBV19 and TRBJ2-6; D gene uncertain. The CDR3 covers 13 residues. V lost 6 bases and J 2 bases, leaving 5 bases between the germline ends. Germline V gives CDR1 LNHDA, CDR2 SQIVND (reference sequence). Written as DNA, the CDR3 is TGTGCCAGTAGGTTAGCTGGGGCCAACGTCCTGACTTTC. Amino acid sequence: CASRLAGANVLTF.

The chain combines TRBV7-3 with TRBJ1-1; 9 bases align to TRBD1. This CDR3 is built from 18 residues. From germline, CDR1 is SGHTA and CDR2 FQGTGA. The ends lost 1 base at V and 0 bases at J; junction bases unmatched: 9. The CDR3 DNA reads as TGTGCCAGCAGCTTAAGGGCGGTAACAGGGGGCATGAACACTGAAGCTTTCTTT. Residues: CASSLRAVTGGMNTEAFF.

This clone was detected once. This chain uses TRBV5-1 with TRBJ2-1, with 10 bases matching TRBD2. Germline values: CDR1 SGHRS, CDR2 YFSETQ. The ends lost 5 bases at V and 5 bases at J; junction bases unmatched: 7. The length of the CDR3 is 15 residues. The CDR3 loop reads CASSDGTSENNEQFF. The DNA for the CDR3 is TGCGCCAGCAGTGATGGGACTAGCGAAAACAATGAGCAGTTCTTC.

The V gene is TRBV19, the J gene TRBJ1-2, with TRBD1 matching over 7 bases. V was pared by 1 base and J by 6 bases, with 5 bases of the junction left unmatched. Germline V gene lookup returns CDR1 LNHDA and CDR2 SQIVND (reference sequence). The CDR3 loop spans 14 amino acids. For the CDR3, the DNA is TGTGCCAGTAGTATAGGGACAGGACGAAATGGCTACACCTTC. It is translated as CASSIGTGRNGYTF.

This sequence joins TRBV5-4 and TRBJ2-2; 8 positions agree with TRBD2. V gave up 1 base and J gave up 1 base; unmatched junction bases: 6. The CDR3 contains 17 residues. Germline CDR1 and CDR2: SGHNT and YYREEE (reference sequence). CDR3 protein: CASSLRRLALNTGELFF. The CDR3 region has the DNA TGTGCCAGCAGCTTGCGGCGACTAGCGTTGAACACCGGGGAGCTGTTTTTT.